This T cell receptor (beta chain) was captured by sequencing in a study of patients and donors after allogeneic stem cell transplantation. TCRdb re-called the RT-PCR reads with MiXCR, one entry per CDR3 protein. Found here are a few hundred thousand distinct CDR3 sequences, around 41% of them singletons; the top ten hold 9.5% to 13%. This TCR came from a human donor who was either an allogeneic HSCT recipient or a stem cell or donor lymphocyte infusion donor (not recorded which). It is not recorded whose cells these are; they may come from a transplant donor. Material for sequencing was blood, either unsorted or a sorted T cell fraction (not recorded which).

The CDR3 region has the DNA TGTGCCAGCAGCCAAGATTCGGGCCTAGCGGGGGCTGACAATGAGCAGTTCTTC. It translates to CASSQDSGLAGADNEQFF. This rearrangement joins TRBV4-2 to TRBJ2-1; the match to TRBD2 covers 10 bases. Per the germline V gene, CDR1 is LGHNA and CDR2 is YNFKEQ. The junction had 10 bases not matched to a gene; V was cut back by 0 bases and J by 5 bases. The CDR3 runs to 18 residues.